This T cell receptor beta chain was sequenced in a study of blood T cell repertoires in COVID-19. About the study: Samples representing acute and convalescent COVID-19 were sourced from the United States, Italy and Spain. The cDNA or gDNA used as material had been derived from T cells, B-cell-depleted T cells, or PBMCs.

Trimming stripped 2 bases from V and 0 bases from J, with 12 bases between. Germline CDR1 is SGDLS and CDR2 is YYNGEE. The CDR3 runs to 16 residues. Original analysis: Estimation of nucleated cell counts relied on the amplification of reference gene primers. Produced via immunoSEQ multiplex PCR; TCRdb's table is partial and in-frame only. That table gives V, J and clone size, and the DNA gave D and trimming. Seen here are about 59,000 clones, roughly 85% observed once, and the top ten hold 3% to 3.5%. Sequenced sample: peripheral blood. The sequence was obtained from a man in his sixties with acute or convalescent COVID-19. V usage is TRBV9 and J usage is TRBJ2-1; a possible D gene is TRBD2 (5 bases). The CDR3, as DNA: TGTGCCAGCAGCGTCGAACCGGGGTTCTCCTACAATGAGCAGTTCTTC. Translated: CASSVEPGFSYNEQFF. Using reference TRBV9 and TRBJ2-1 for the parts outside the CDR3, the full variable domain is DSGVTQTPKHLITATGQRVTLRCSPRSGDLSVYWYQQSLDQGLQFLIQYYNGEERAKGNILERFSAQQFPDLHSELNLSSLELGDSALYFCASSVEPGFSYNEQFFGPGTRLTVL.